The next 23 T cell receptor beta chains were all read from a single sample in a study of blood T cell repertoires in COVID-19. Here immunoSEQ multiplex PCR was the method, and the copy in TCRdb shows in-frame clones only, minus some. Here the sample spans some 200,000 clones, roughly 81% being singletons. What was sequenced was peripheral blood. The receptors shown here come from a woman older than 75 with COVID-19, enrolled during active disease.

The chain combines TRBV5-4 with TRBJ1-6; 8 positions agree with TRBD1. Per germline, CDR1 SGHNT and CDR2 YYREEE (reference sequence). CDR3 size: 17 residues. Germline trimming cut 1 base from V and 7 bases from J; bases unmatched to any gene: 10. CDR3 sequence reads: CASSLYHYRGENSPLHF. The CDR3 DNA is TGTGCCAGCAGCTTGTACCACTACAGGGGGGAGAATTCACCCCTCCACTTT.

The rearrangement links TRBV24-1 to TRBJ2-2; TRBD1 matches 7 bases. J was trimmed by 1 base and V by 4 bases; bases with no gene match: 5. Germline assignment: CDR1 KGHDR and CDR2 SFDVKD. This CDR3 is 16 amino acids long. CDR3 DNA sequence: TGTGCCACCAGTGACACCTACAGGGGGAACACCGGGGAGCTGTTTTTT. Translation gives CATSDTYRGNTGELFF.

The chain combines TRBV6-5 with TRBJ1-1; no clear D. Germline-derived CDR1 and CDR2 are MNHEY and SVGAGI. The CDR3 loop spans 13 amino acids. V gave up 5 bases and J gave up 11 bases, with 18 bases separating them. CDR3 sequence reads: CASSTREKTSAFF. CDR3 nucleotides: TGTGCCAGCAGTACGCGGGAAAAAACGTCGGCTTTCTTT.

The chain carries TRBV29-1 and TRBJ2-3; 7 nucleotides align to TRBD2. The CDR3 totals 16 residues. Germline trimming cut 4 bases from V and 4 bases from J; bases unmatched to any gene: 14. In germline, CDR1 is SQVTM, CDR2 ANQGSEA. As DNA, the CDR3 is TGCAGCGTTGGGGCCAGGACTAGTCGGTCTCCAGATACGCAGTATTTT. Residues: CSVGARTSRSPDTQYF.

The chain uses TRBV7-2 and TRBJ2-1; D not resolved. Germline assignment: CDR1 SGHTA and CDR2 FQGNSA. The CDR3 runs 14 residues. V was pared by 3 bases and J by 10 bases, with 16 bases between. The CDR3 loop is CASSFGSVNGEQFF. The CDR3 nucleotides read TGTGCCAGCAGCTTTGGTTCGGTCAACGGGGAGCAGTTCTTC.

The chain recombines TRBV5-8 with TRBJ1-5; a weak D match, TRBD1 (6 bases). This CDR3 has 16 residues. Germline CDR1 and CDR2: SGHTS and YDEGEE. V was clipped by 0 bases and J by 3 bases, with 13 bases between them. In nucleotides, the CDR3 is TGTGCCAGCAGCTTGGAGGTTGGGGGCAACAATCAGCCCCAGCATTTT. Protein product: CASSLEVGGNNQPQHF.

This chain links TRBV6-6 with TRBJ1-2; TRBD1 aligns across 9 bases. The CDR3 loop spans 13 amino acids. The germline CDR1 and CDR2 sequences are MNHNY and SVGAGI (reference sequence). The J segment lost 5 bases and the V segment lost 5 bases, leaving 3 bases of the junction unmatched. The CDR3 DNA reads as TGTGCCAGCAGTCCTGACAGGGGGTATGGCTACACCTTC. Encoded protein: CASSPDRGYGYTF.

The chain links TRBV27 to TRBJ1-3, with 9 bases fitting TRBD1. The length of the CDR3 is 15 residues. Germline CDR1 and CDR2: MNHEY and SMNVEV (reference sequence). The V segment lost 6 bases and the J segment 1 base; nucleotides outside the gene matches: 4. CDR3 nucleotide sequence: TGTGCCAGCAGCCTACAGGGGGCGTCTGGAAACACCATATATTTT. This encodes CASSLQGASGNTIYF.

The CDR3 loop is CASSSSTPSSYEQYF. In nucleotides, the CDR3 is TGTGCCAGCAGCTCTTCGACACCGAGCTCCTACGAGCAGTACTTC. The V and J genes are TRBV11-2 and TRBJ2-7; no reliable D call. CDR1 SGHAT and CDR2 FQNNGV come from the germline V gene. V lost 4 bases and J 0 bases, leaving 13 bases between the germline ends. The CDR3 covers 15 residues.

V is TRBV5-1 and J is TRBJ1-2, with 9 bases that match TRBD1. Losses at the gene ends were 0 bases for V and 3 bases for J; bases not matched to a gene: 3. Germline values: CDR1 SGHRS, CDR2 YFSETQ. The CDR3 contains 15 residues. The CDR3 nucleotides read TGCGCCAGCAGCTTGGGGAGGACAGGGGACTATGGCTACACCTTC. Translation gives CASSLGRTGDYGYTF.

The CDR3 DNA reads as TGCGCCAGCGCCATGCGGGGCGGGAGTTGGTACGAGCAGTACTTC. Encoded protein: CASAMRGGSWYEQYF. The chain joins TRBV23-1 to TRBJ2-7; 7 bases match TRBD2. TRBV23-1 counts as an open reading frame of uncertain function. CDR3 length: 15 amino acids. V shed 8 bases, J shed 4 bases, and the junction held 14 bases outside the gene matches.

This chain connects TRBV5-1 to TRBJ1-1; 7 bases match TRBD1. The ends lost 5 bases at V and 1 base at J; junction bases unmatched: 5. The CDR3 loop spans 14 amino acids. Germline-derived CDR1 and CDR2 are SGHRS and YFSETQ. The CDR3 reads CASRGGAQNTEAFF. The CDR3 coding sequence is TGCGCCAGCAGAGGGGGCGCCCAGAACACTGAAGCTTTCTTT.

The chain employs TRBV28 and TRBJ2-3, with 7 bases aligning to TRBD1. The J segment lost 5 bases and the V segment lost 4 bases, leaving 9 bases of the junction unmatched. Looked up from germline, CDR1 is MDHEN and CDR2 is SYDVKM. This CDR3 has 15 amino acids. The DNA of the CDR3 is TGTGCCAGCAGTTCAAACAGGGGAGTGGGAGATACGCAGTATTTT. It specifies CASSSNRGVGDTQYF.

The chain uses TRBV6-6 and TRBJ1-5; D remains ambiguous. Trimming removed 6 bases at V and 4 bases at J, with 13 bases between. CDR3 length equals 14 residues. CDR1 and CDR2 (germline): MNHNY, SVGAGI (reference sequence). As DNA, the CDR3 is TGTGCCAGCAGACCACAGAGTCAGAATCAGCCCCAGCATTTT. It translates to CASRPQSQNQPQHF.

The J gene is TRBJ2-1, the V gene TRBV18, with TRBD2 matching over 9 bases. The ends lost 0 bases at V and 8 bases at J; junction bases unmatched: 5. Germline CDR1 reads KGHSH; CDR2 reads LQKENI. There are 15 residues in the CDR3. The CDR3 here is CASSPPSSGSDEQFF. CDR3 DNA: TGTGCCAGCTCACCACCGAGTAGCGGGAGCGATGAGCAGTTCTTC.

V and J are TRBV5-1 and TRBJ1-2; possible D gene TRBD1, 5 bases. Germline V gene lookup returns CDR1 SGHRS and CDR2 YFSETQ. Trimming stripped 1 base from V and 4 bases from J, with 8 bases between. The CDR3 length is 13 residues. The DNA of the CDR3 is TGCGCCAGCAGCTTGACAGGCCCCTATGGCTACACCTTC. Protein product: CASSLTGPYGYTF.

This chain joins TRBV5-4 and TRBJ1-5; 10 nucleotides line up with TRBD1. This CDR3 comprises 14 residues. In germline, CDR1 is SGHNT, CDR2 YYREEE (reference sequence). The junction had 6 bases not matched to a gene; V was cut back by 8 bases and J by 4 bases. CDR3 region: CASLTGGPNQPQHF. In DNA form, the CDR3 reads TGTGCCAGTTTGACAGGGGGCCCGAATCAGCCCCAGCATTTT. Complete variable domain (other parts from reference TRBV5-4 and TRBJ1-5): ETGVTQSPTHLIKTRGQQVTLRCSSQSGHNTVSWYQQALGQGPQFIFQYYREEENGRGNFPPRFSGLQFPNYSSELNVNALELDDSALYLCASLTGGPNQPQHFGDGTRLSIL.

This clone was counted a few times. This CDR3 reads CASSSPAGGPTGELFF. The DNA for the CDR3 is TGTGCCAGCAGCTCCCCTGCGGGGGGCCCTACCGGGGAGCTGTTTTTT. The rearrangement links TRBV7-3 to TRBJ2-2, with 8 bases lining up with TRBD2. The germline V gene has CDR1 SGHTA and CDR2 FQGTGA. Germline trimming cut 4 bases from V and 5 bases from J; bases unmatched to any gene: 9. CDR3 length equals 16 residues. Combining the CDR3 with reference TRBV7-3 and TRBJ2-2 gives the whole variable domain GAGVSQTPSNKVTEKGKYVELRCDPISGHTALYWYRQSLGQGPEFLIYFQGTGAADDSGLPNDRFFAVRPEGSVSTLKIQRTERGDSAVYLCASSSPAGGPTGELFFGEGSRLTVL.

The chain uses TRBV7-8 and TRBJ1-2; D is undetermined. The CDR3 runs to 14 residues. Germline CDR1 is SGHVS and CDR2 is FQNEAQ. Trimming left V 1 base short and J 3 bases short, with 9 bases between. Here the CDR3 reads CASSLGSVYYGYTF. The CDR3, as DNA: TGTGCCAGCAGCTTAGGGTCAGTCTACTATGGCTACACCTTC. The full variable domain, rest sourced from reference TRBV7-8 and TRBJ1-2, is GAGVSQSPRYKVAKRGQDVALRCDPISGHVSLFWYQQALGQGPEFLTYFQNEAQLDKSGLPSDRFFAERPEGSVSTLKIQRTQQEDSAVYLCASSLGSVYYGYTFGSGTRLTVV.

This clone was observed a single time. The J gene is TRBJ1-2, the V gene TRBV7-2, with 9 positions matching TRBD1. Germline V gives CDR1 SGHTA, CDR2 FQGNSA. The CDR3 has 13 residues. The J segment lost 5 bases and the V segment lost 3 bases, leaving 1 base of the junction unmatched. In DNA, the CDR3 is TGTGCCAGCAGCTTCGGGACAGGGTATGGCTACACCTTC. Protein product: CASSFGTGYGYTF.

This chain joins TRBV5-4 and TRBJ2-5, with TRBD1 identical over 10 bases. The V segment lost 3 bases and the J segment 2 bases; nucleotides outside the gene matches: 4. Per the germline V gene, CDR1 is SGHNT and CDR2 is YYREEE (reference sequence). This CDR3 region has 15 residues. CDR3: CASSSDRGWQETQYF. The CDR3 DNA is TGTGCCAGCAGCTCGGACAGGGGGTGGCAAGAGACCCAGTACTTC.

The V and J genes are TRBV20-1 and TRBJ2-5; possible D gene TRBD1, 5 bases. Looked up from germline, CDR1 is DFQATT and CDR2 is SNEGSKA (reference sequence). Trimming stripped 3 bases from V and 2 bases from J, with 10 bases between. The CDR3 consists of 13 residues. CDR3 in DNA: TGCAGTGCTAGTCATGACAGACAAGAGACCCAGTACTTC. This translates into CSASHDRQETQYF.

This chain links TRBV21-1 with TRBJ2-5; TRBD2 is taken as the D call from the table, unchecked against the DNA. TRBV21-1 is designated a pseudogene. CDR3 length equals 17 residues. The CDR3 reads CASSKGGVGADQETQYF. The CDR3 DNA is TGTGCCAGCAGCAAAGGGGGGGTAGGGGCTGACCAAGAGACCCAGTACTTC.